The rows below give T cell receptor beta chains drawn from one sample of a study of shared clonotypes between healthy human individuals. Measured with immunoSEQ multiplex PCR; TCRdb has only the in-frame clones, and not every one. The table lists about 2 million clones, 85% to 95% of them singletons. Sequencing was performed on naive CD8+ T cells sorted from blood. The receptors come from a man younger than 35 in good health. The CDR3 runs from the conserved cysteine through the conserved F or W. Each record gives: CDR3 length, clone size, V gene, J gene, D gene, CDR3 DNA, CDR3 protein. The D gene is left open where the match is weak. Rows may omit the clone size; those that give it use once, few, many or a size class.

14,-,TRBV6-5,TRBJ1-2,TRBD1,TGTGCCAGCAGTTGGGGACAGGCTAACTATGGCTACACCTTC,CASSWGQANYGYTF
15,-,TRBV5-1,TRBJ2-5,TRBD1,TGCGCCAGCAGCTTCTTTCAGGGGGCAGGGGAGACCCAGTACTTC,CASSFFQGAGETQYF
13,-,TRBV5-4,TRBJ2-5,-,TGTGCCAGCAGCTTGTCTGGTGTAGAGACCCAGTACTTC,CASSLSGVETQYF
14,-,TRBV7-9,TRBJ2-2,-,TGTGCCAGCAGCTGGGGGGAGCGCACCGGGGAGCTGTTTTTT,CASSWGERTGELFF
16,-,TRBV19,TRBJ2-7,TRBD2,TGTGCCAGTAGTAGCATGATAGCGGGAGAGTTCAACGAGCAGTACTTC,CASSSMIAGEFNEQYF
18,-,TRBV7-9,TRBJ2-3,TRBD2,TGTGCCAGCAGCTTAGGGGGACTAGCGGGGGCCTACACAGATACGCAGTATTTT,CASSLGGLAGAYTDTQYF
15,-,TRBV6-5,TRBJ2-7,TRBD2,TGTGCCAGCAGTTATGGCAGCGGGAGCCACTACGAGCAGTACTTC,CASSYGSGSHYEQYF
16,-,TRBV12-2,TRBJ1-4,-,TGTGCAAGTCGCTTAGTACCAGACAGGACTAATGAAAAACTGTTTTTT,CASRLVPDRTNEKLFF
13,-,TRBV5-1,TRBJ2-1,-,TGCGCCAGCAGCTTGGGCGGGATCAATGAGCAGTTCTTC,CASSLGGINEQFF
14,-,TRBV27,TRBJ1-1,-,TGTGCGGGCCAAAGCGGGTTGGTGTACGATAGGGCTTTCTTT,CAGQSGLVYDRAFF
16,-,TRBV6-6,TRBJ1-2,-,TGTGCCAGCAGTTACTGGCCAGGCGCTTCTAACTATGGCTACACCTTC,CASSYWPGASNYGYTF
14,-,TRBV25-1,TRBJ2-7,-,TGTGCCAGCAGTGAATTCCCGGACTCCTACGAGCAGTACTTC,CASSEFPDSYEQYF
13,-,TRBV14,TRBJ1-6,TRBD1,TGTGCCAGCAGCCTGTCAGGGGGGTCACCCCTCCACTTT,CASSLSGGSPLHF
13,-,TRBV27,TRBJ2-2,-,TGTGCCAGCAGTTTTACGAACACCGGGGAGCTGTTTTTT,CASSFTNTGELFF
15,-,TRBV4-3,TRBJ2-7,-,TGCGCCAGCAGCCAAGAGGAGGAGACAGGCTACGAGCAGTACTTC,CASSQEEETGYEQYF
17,-,TRBV18,TRBJ2-6,-,TGTGCCAGCTCACGTAATAGGGGAATCCCTGGGGCCAACGTCCTGACTTTC,CASSRNRGIPGANVLTF
12,-,TRBV5-6,TRBJ2-5,-,TGTGCCAGCAGCTTTTTGGGGGAGACCCAGTACTTC,CASSFLGETQYF
11,-,TRBV7-9,TRBJ1-1,-,TGTGCCAGCAGCTCGCAAGACAAAGCTTTCTTT,CASSSQDKAFF
15,-,TRBV7-2,TRBJ2-7,-,TGTGCCAGCAGCCACACCAGGGGCGACTCCTACGAGCAGTACTTC,CASSHTRGDSYEQYF
14,-,TRBV6-5,TRBJ1-3,-,TGTGCCAGCAGTTACTCACAGGCTGGAAACACCATATATTTT,CASSYSQAGNTIYF
14,-,TRBV11-2,TRBJ2-2,-,TGTGCCAGCAGCTTAGGCGGCGGTACCGGGGAGCTGTTTTTT,CASSLGGGTGELFF
15,-,TRBV5-1,TRBJ2-1,-,TGCGCCAGCAGCTTGTCCAAGGGGACTTACAATGAGCAGTTCTTC,CASSLSKGTYNEQFF
17,-,TRBV5-6,TRBJ2-5,-,TGTGCCAGCAGCTTGGCCCCCGGGAATTTGTACCAAGAGACCCAGTACTTC,CASSLAPGNLYQETQYF
16,-,TRBV9,TRBJ2-7,-,TGTGCCAGCAGCTTCGGGTCGGAGAGGAGCCCCTACGAGCAGTACTTC,CASSFGSERSPYEQYF
15,-,TRBV9,TRBJ2-7,-,TGTGCCAGCAGCGTAGGGCAGGGTGAGGCCTACGAGCAGTACTTC,CASSVGQGEAYEQYF
13,-,TRBV11-3,TRBJ2-1,-,TGTGCCAGCAGCTTAGGGACTGTAAATGAGCAGTTCTTC,CASSLGTVNEQFF
17,-,TRBV5-4,TRBJ2-2,-,TGTGCCAGCAGCTTGGCGGGCGGACCCTTTGGGACCGGGGAGCTGTTTTTT,CASSLAGGPFGTGELFF
17,-,TRBV4-1,TRBJ1-2,-,TGCGCCAGCAGCCAAGATATTGTGTCTCCCACCCCATATGGCTACACCTTC,CASSQDIVSPTPYGYTF
15,once,TRBV2,TRBJ1-5,-,TGTGCCAGCAGTTTAGGGACGGTTAGCAATCAGCCCCAGCATTTT,CASSLGTVSNQPQHF
12,-,TRBV7-9,TRBJ1-1,-,TGTGCCAGCAGCCTCCAGGACACTGAAGCTTTCTTT,CASSLQDTEAFF
16,-,TRBV6-6,TRBJ1-2,TRBD1,TGTGCCAGCAGTCCGGACAGGGGGCGCCTTGGCTATGGCTACACCTTC,CASSPDRGRLGYGYTF
13,-,TRBV29-1,TRBJ1-2,TRBD1,TGCAGCGTAGACCCCGGGACAGCCTATGGCTACACCTTC,CSVDPGTAYGYTF
12,-,TRBV27,TRBJ2-7,-,TGTGCCAGCGGAACCTCGGTCCACGAGCAGTACTTC,CASGTSVHEQYF
13,-,TRBV7-2,TRBJ2-7,-,TGTGCCAGCAGGCCGACAAACCCGGACGAGCAGTACTTC,CASRPTNPDEQYF
15,-,TRBV6-1,TRBJ1-3,-,TGTGCCAGCAGTGAAATGACAATTTCTGGAAACACCATATATTTT,CASSEMTISGNTIYF
14,once,TRBV9,TRBJ2-7,-,TGTGCCAGCAGCGTAGCTGGCAGGGGCTACGAGCAGTACTTC,CASSVAGRGYEQYF
15,-,TRBV28,TRBJ1-6,-,TGTGCCAGCACCCCGACAGGCACCTATAATTCACCCCTCCACTTT,CASTPTGTYNSPLHF
19,-,TRBV28,TRBJ2-5,TRBD2,TGTGCCAGCAGTTTATTTACTAGCGGGGGGGCCGGCCGGAGCGAGACCCAGTACTTC,CASSLFTSGGAGRSETQYF
15,-,TRBV19,TRBJ2-7,TRBD1,TGTGCCAGTAGTATCGCTCAGGGGGCCTCCTACGAGCAGTACTTC,CASSIAQGASYEQYF
15,-,TRBV7-9,TRBJ2-3,-,TGTGCCAGCAAGCGCGGTAAATATAGCACAGATACGCAGTATTTT,CASKRGKYSTDTQYF
18,-,TRBV5-6,TRBJ2-4,TRBD2,TGTGCCAGCAGCTGGGACGGCGGACTAGCGGGAGTGGAAAACATTCAGTACTTC,CASSWDGGLAGVENIQYF
16,-,TRBV27,TRBJ2-1,TRBD2,TGTGCCAGCAGTAACGTACTAGCGGGGGGGCCCAATGAGCAGTTCTTC,CASSNVLAGGPNEQFF
14,-,TRBV2,TRBJ2-7,TRBD1,TGTGCCAGCAGTACAGGACAGGGGTTAGACGAGCAGTACTTC,CASSTGQGLDEQYF
14,-,TRBV14,TRBJ1-1,-,TGTGCCAGCAGCCCATGGGGGGGTATCTCTGAAGCTTTCTTT,CASSPWGGISEAFF
12,-,TRBV5-4,TRBJ2-7,-,TGTGCCAGCAGCTTGATTGGCTACGAGCAGTACTTC,CASSLIGYEQYF
16,-,TRBV7-8,TRBJ2-7,TRBD2,TGTGCCAGCAGCTTGGGGACTAGCGGGAGGGTCTACGAGCAGTACTTC,CASSLGTSGRVYEQYF
14,-,TRBV13,TRBJ2-7,-,TGTGCCAGCAGCTTAGGCCAGGGGCGGGACGAGCAGTACTTC,CASSLGQGRDEQYF
15,-,TRBV19,TRBJ2-7,-,TGTGCCACGGGGGCGGCTAGAGTTTCGTCCTACGAGCAGTACTTC,CATGAARVSSYEQYF
16,-,TRBV6-6,TRBJ1-1,-,TGTGCCAGCAGTAACCACCTCGCGGGAGTGGAAACTGAAGCTTTCTTT,CASSNHLAGVETEAFF
13,-,TRBV5-6,TRBJ1-1,-,TGTGCCAGCAGTTCGACTGAGAACACTGAAGCTTTCTTT,CASSSTENTEAFF
14,-,TRBV6-1,TRBJ2-2,-,TGTGCCAGCATTGACAGGAGGAACACCGGGGAGCTGTTTTTT,CASIDRRNTGELFF
13,-,TRBV5-6,TRBJ1-2,-,TGTGCCAGCAGCTTGGAAGGAGGCTATGGCTACACCTTC,CASSLEGGYGYTF
17,-,TRBV9,TRBJ1-3,-,TGTGCCAGCAGCGTAGGGTGGGAGGGGTTCTCTGGAAACACCATATATTTT,CASSVGWEGFSGNTIYF
13,-,TRBV5-8,TRBJ2-2,-,TGTGCCAGCAGCTCGCGCGGGACCGGGGAGCTGTTTTTT,CASSSRGTGELFF
15,-,TRBV4-2,TRBJ2-3,-,TGTGCCAGCAGCCACCCTCCCACAGCCACAGATACGCAGTATTTT,CASSHPPTATDTQYF